The 16 T cell receptor beta chains in this list originate from one sample, sequenced in a study of tumor and adjacent non-tumor tissue in lung cancer. TCRbeta libraries were built with three rounds of nested PCR, modified from ARM-PCR. TCRdb independently ran MiXCR on the multiplex PCR reads; one entry per CDR3 protein. The sample has 89,000 or so distinct CDR3 sequences; around two thirds are singletons. RNA was extracted from bulk tissue without any cell sorting. Sequenced: lung tumor tissue. These receptors originate from a man in his 70s with non-small cell lung cancer.

Concerning this clonotype itself: One base away lies a much larger clone, so this may be a sequencing read error. Since the CDR3 does not end with the conserved phenylalanine or tryptophan, this likely comes from a read error. J is TRBJ2-1 and V is TRBV6-2 or TRBV6-3, with TRBD2 matching 11 bases. J lost 3 bases, V lost 0 bases, and 10 bases had no gene match. CDR3 size: 19 residues. Germline values: CDR1 MNHEY, CDR2 SVGEGT. In DNA form, the CDR3 reads TGTGCCAGCAGTTACTCGGAAGGTAGCGGGAGGGCCGGCTACAATGAGCAGTTCTCC. As protein: CASSYSEGSGRAGYNEQFS.

A note on this clonotype: The junction departs from the called germline gene at one end, perhaps through a read error. The chain carries TRBV20-1 and TRBJ2-7; the D gene is possibly TRBD2 (6 bases). There are 11 residues in the CDR3. The germline CDR1 and CDR2 sequences are DFQATT and SNEGSKA (reference sequence). CDR3 nucleotide sequence: TGCAGTACTAGCACGGTATACGAGCAGTACTTC. This sequence encodes CSTSTVYEQYF.

On this clonotype itself: The CDR3 ends on some other residue instead of the conserved phenylalanine or tryptophan, so this is likely a read error. The rearrangement uses TRBV12-3 or TRBV12-4 and TRBJ2-3; TRBD2 agrees at 13 bases. The CDR3 has 14 residues. CDR3 region: CASSPGLAGNRQYS. The CDR3 nucleotides are TGTGCTAGCAGTCCGGGACTAGCGGGGAATAGACAGTATTCT.

Turning to this clonotype: The final CDR3 position lacks the conserved phenylalanine or tryptophan, pointing to a likely read error. The chain recombines TRBV5-6 with TRBJ1-6; D perhaps matches TRBD1 (5 bases). Germline lookup yields CDR1 SGHDT and CDR2 YYEEEE. The CDR3 is 16 amino acids. DNA for the CDR3: TGTGCCAGCAGCTGGAGGGACCCAGCTCCGAATTCACCTCTCCACGTT. Translation: CASSWRDPAPNSPLHV.

Concerning this clonotype itself: This may be a read error: a much more frequent sequence differs by one nucleotide. The chain links TRBV5-6 to TRBJ2-2; a possible D gene is TRBD2 (5 bases). CDR1 and CDR2 from the germline V gene are SGHDT and YYEEEE. The CDR3 consists of 14 residues. CDR3 amino acids: CDSTRGPNTGELFF. CDR3 DNA sequence: TGTGACAGCACCCGGGGTCCGAACACCGGGGAGCTGTTTTTT.

The chain links TRBV28 to TRBJ2-3, with 12 bases identical to TRBD1. J gave up 6 bases and V 7 bases, and 8 bases lay outside the gene matches. This CDR3 contains 15 residues. Per the germline V gene, CDR1 is MDHEN and CDR2 is SYDVKM. CDR3 sequence: CASTSGTGGLDTQYF. CDR3 bases: TGTGCCAGCACCTCCGGGACAGGGGGCCTGGATACGCAGTATTTT.

Of note for this clonotype: A much larger clone lies a single base off, so this may be a read error. The chain employs TRBV20-1 and TRBJ1-5; D perhaps matches TRBD1 (5 bases). The V gene lost 3 bases and the J gene lost 5 bases, with 17 bases spanning the gap. Germline V gene data show CDR1 as DFQATT and CDR2 as SNEGSKA (reference sequence). The CDR3 is made up of 15 amino acids. The CDR3 DNA reads TGCAGTGCTAGCGCTACCCGGGCAGGGCATCAGCCCCAGCATTTT. Amino acid sequence: CSASATRAGHQPQHF.

The chain employs TRBV5-5 and TRBJ2-1; 10 bases line up with TRBD2. The germline V gene encodes CDR1 SGHKS and CDR2 YYEKEE (reference sequence). After removal of 2 bases from V and 9 bases from J, the junction contained 8 bases not matched to a gene. The CDR3 is 15 amino acids. The CDR3 DNA is TGTGCCAGCAGCTTCAGACTAGCGGGTGGCTTTGAGCAGTTCTTC. It specifies CASSFRLAGGFEQFF.

This clonotype was observed a few times. The V and J genes are TRBV19 and TRBJ2-2, with 9 bases identical to TRBD1. The CDR3 covers 17 residues. Germline assignment: CDR1 LNHDA and CDR2 SQIVND (reference sequence). V trimming: 3 bases; J trimming: 5 bases; junction bases outside the gene matches: 10. Written as DNA, the CDR3 is TGTGCCAGTAGTATTTTCAGTCCCGGGACAGGGACCGGGGAGCTGTTTTTT. Its protein product is CASSIFSPGTGTGELFF.

This clonotype was seen ten or more times. The chain combines TRBV6-1 with TRBJ2-1; 12 bases agree with TRBD1. J was trimmed by 4 bases and V by 6 bases; bases with no gene match: 7. CDR1 is MNHNS and CDR2 is SASEGT in the germline V gene. CDR3 length: 16 amino acids. The CDR3, as DNA: TGTGCCAGCAGAGCCGGGGACAGGGGGCCTTACAATGAGCAGTTCTTC. Encoded protein: CASRAGDRGPYNEQFF.

About this clonotype: The junction does not match germline at one end; this may be a read error. The chain is built from TRBV29-1 and TRBJ2-3; weak D call: TRBD2 (5 bases). Germline lookup yields CDR1 SQVTM and CDR2 ANQGSEA. The CDR3 is made up of 13 amino acids. CDR3 in amino acids: CSVLSGRRDTQYF. The CDR3 bases are TGTAGCGTTCTTTCAGGTAGGAGAGATACGCAGTATTTT.

The chain recombines TRBV20-1 with TRBJ1-1, with 9 bases fitting TRBD1. Germline CDR1 reads DFQATT; CDR2 reads SNEGSKA (reference sequence). The length of the CDR3 is 16 residues. J lost 7 bases, V lost 1 base, and 13 bases had no gene match. CDR3 DNA sequence: TGCAGTGCTAGAGCCCCCGAACAGGGGGCGGAGAGTGAAGCTTTCTTT. Translated: CSARAPEQGAESEAFF.

The table lists this clonotype with a few counts. This clone may be a read error of a much larger clone one base away. The V and J genes are TRBV10-3 and TRBJ2-3, with unresolved D. Trimming took 4 bases from V and 0 from J, leaving 5 bases between them. Germline loops: CDR1 ENHRY, CDR2 SYGVKD. The CDR3 runs to 13 residues. In nucleotides, the CDR3 is TGTGCCATCAGTGTCGCTAGCACAGATACGCAGTATTTT. This codes for CAISVASTDTQYF.

J is TRBJ2-5 and V is TRBV20-1, with D possibly being TRBD1 or TRBD2 (5 bases each). Trimming pared 6 bases from V and 6 bases from J, leaving 17 bases between. This CDR3 region has 13 residues. Germline V gives CDR1 DFQATT, CDR2 SNEGSKA (reference sequence). CDR3 nucleotides: TGCAGTGCCACCCACGAGGGGTTAAAGACCCAGTACTTC. Translating it yields CSATHEGLKTQYF.

Comment on this clonotype: A read error may produce the germline difference seen at one junction end. The J gene is TRBJ2-3, the V gene TRBV6-1; D is ambiguous. Germline V gene sequence: CDR1 MNHNS, CDR2 SASEGT. The CDR3 sequence is 12 residues long. The CDR3 sequence: CASSEDLVTQYF. The CDR3, as DNA: TGTGCCAGCAGTGAAGACCTAGTTACGCAATATTTT.

For this clonotype: A much larger clone differs from this one at a single base, so this may be a read error. The chain couples TRBV5-1 to TRBJ1-1; 7 positions match TRBD1. The CDR3 runs to 15 residues. The germline gives CDR1 SGHRS, CDR2 YFSETQ. Written as DNA, the CDR3 is TGCGCCAGCAGCCGGGAAACAGGGGTGGGCACTGATGCTTTCTTT. It yields the protein CASSRETGVGTDAFF.